This T cell receptor beta chain was recovered during a study of cytomegalovirus exposure and HLA in healthy donors. Overall study results and limits: Many donors shared some public TCRs, even though most TCR sequences were rare. The classifier was said to identify cytomegalovirus status with high specificity and sensitivity. The finding came from a later analysis; first-cohort TCR clusters tended to co-occur in the 120 or so validation repertoires. The authors listed roughly 150 TCR beta chains as cytomegalovirus-associated.

Germline-derived CDR1 and CDR2 are MNHEY and SVGAGI. The J segment lost 3 bases and the V segment lost 4 bases, leaving 6 bases of the junction unmatched. There are 15 residues in the CDR3. Profiled with immunoSEQ multiplex PCR; TCRdb holds only in-frame clones, not every one. The sample contains 300,000 or so clones, approximately 88% of which appear only once. A remark on this clone: Its antigen is still unknown.

This clonotype was sampled from a man aged 30-40 years in good health and CMV-seronegative. What was sequenced was PBMCs. The V gene is TRBV6-5, the J gene TRBJ1-2, with 9 bases identical to TRBD1. The CDR3 DNA reads as TGTGCCAGCAGTTCACAGGGGGCGGGGGACTATGGCTACACCTTC. Its protein is CASSSQGAGDYGYTF.